The rows below give T cell receptor beta chains drawn from one sample of a study of T-cell reconstitution after alpha-beta-depleted transplantation in children. TCRdb fed the PCR reads into MiXCR, producing one record per CDR3 protein. The sample has around 370,000 distinct CDR3 sequences, 10% to 13% seen once; the top ten hold under 3%. The sample in question was PBMCs from the stem cell graft donor, obtained from the stem cell graft. The receptors here all came from a human donor who donated a stem cell graft to a child with acute lymphoblastic leukemia. Both conserved end residues are part of each CDR3. Each record gives: J gene, V gene, D gene, clone size, CDR3 DNA, CDR3 protein. A D gene is named only where the DNA matches it firmly. Some rows mark clone size as missing; the rest say once, few, many or name a class of expanded clone.

>TRBJ2-5|TRBV5-5|TRBD2|many
TGTGCCAGCAGCTTGGGTACTAGCGGGAGACAGACCCAGTACTTC
CASSLGTSGRQTQYF
>TRBJ2-7|TRBV12-3/TRBV12-4|TRBD1|NA
TGTGCCAGCAGGAGGGACAGGAGGTCCTACGAGCAGTACTTC
CASRRDRRSYEQYF
>TRBJ2-5|TRBV6-5|TRBD1|NA
TGTGCCAGCAGTTACTCCCGACAGGGAACATGGACCCAGTACTTC
CASSYSRQGTWTQYF
>TRBJ2-2|TRBV4-1|TRBD2|few
TGCGCCAGCAGCCAAGGGGTGAGACTAGCGGGAGGCCGGACCGGGGAGCTGTTTTTT
CASSQGVRLAGGRTGELFF
>TRBJ1-4|TRBV4-3|TRBD1|NA
TGCGCCAGCAGCCAAGCCGGACAGGGTGGTGAAAAACTGTTTTTT
CASSQAGQGGEKLFF
>TRBJ2-7|TRBV30|NA|few
TGTGCCTGGACCCAAATAAGGTGGGGCCTCTACGAGCAGTACTTC
CAWTQIRWGLYEQYF
>TRBJ2-3|TRBV6-1|TRBD1|NA
TGTGCCAGCACAGACAGGGCCCAAGTAGATACGCAGTATTTT
CASTDRAQVDTQYF
>TRBJ2-3|TRBV14|NA|few
TGTGCCAGCAGCCCCTTGGGAGCGATGGGCACAGATACGCAGTATTTT
CASSPLGAMGTDTQYF
>TRBJ2-7|TRBV15|NA|NA
TGTGCCACCAGCAGAATGGGGGACACGAACTACGAGCAGTACTTC
CATSRMGDTNYEQYF
>TRBJ2-7|TRBV27|NA|few
TGTGCCAGCTCATGGGGGATAGGAGCCTACGAGCAGTACTTC
CASSWGIGAYEQYF
>TRBJ2-7|TRBV20-1|NA|few
TGCAGTGCAAGGCTAGGGGCTTACCCCTACGAGCAGTACTTC
CSARLGAYPYEQYF
>TRBJ2-1|TRBV7-8|TRBD2|NA
TGTGCCAGCAGCCGACGAATAGCGGGAGAAGGTGGTGAGCAGTTCTTC
CASSRRIAGEGGEQFF
>TRBJ2-7|TRBV9|TRBD2|NA
TGTGCCAGCAGCGTGGGACTAGCGGAACCCTACGAGCAGTACTTC
CASSVGLAEPYEQYF
>TRBJ2-7|TRBV20-1|NA|NA
TGCAGTGCTAGAGATCCGTCACAGGGGGGGCCTCGGCTTTTCGAGCAGTACTTC
CSARDPSQGGPRLFEQYF
>TRBJ2-4|TRBV4-3|TRBD2|many
TGCGCCAGCAGCCGGACTAGCGGTGCCAAAAACATTCAGTACTTC
CASSRTSGAKNIQYF
>TRBJ1-1|TRBV18|NA|few
TGTGCCAGCTCACCTGAGCCCACGGAGACTGAAGCTTTCTTT
CASSPEPTETEAFF
>TRBJ2-3|TRBV5-1|TRBD1|few
TGCGCCAGCAGCCCGACATTAGGGGGCTTCAAGACAGATACGCAGTATTTT
CASSPTLGGFKTDTQYF
>TRBJ1-3|TRBV7-4|NA|few
TGTGCCAGCAGCCCCCGGACTCGGGGCGGAAACACCATATATTTT
CASSPRTRGGNTIYF
>TRBJ2-3|TRBV6-4|TRBD1|NA
TGTGCCAGCAGAGACAGGGAGACAGATACGCATTATTTT
CASRDRETDTHYF
>TRBJ2-7|TRBV4-1|TRBD2|few
TGCGCCAGCAGCCAAGATTGGGGGCCTAGCGGGAGGGATAATGGGGAGCAGTACTTC
CASSQDWGPSGRDNGEQYF
>TRBJ2-3|TRBV27|NA|NA
TGTGCCAGCAGTTTATTTGTATCGTTGGGGCCGGCTAGCACAGATACGCAGTATTTT
CASSLFVSLGPASTDTQYF
>TRBJ2-4|TRBV11-2|NA|NA
TGTGCCAGCCGAAACTCCCAAAGGGACAAAAACATTCAGTACTTC
CASRNSQRDKNIQYF
>TRBJ1-1|TRBV7-3|TRBD1|many
TGTGCCAGCAGCGCATCCGGGACAGGGACTGAAGCTTTCTTT
CASSASGTGTEAFF
>TRBJ2-2|TRBV7-2|NA|NA
TGTGCCAGCAGCTTTCGAAGGGGTGCCGGGGAGCTGTTTTTT
CASSFRRGAGELFF
>TRBJ2-2|TRBV6-2/TRBV6-3|NA|NA
TGTGCCAGCAGTATTATAAGGACCGGGGAGCTGTTTTTT
CASSIIRTGELFF
>TRBJ2-3|TRBV27|TRBD2|few
TGTGCCAGCAGTTCGACTAGCGATAGCACAGATACGCAGTATTTT
CASSSTSDSTDTQYF
>TRBJ2-1|TRBV27|TRBD2|NA
TGTGCCAGCACTTTAGCGGGAGGGCACAATGAGCAGTTCTTC
CASTLAGGHNEQFF
>TRBJ2-3|TRBV9|TRBD1|NA
TGTGCCAGCAGCGTAGAGGCTGAGGGGACAGGCGGAACAGATACGCAGTATTTT
CASSVEAEGTGGTDTQYF
>TRBJ1-5|TRBV9|NA|NA
TGTGCCAGCAGCGTAGGACCGGAGGGGAATCAGCCCCAGCATTTT
CASSVGPEGNQPQHF
>TRBJ2-1|TRBV5-1|TRBD2|NA
TGCGCCAGCAGCTTGTCGTTGACTAGCGGGAGGGCCGGGCCCTACAATGAGCAGTTCTTC
CASSLSLTSGRAGPYNEQFF
>TRBJ2-1|TRBV7-2|TRBD1|few
TGTGCCAGCAGCGCGGGACAGGGATCGTACAATGAGCAGTTCTTC
CASSAGQGSYNEQFF
>TRBJ2-1|TRBV5-1|NA|many
TGCGCCAGCAGCCAGACAGAGACTGGCTACAATGAGCAGTTCTTC
CASSQTETGYNEQFF
>TRBJ2-6|TRBV19|NA|NA
TGTGCCAGTAGTATAGATCTGGGGGGCAGGCCATACGTCCTGACTTTC
CASSIDLGGRPYVLTF
>TRBJ2-5|TRBV15|NA|many
TGTGCCACCAGCAGGCCCTCGGGGGAGGAGACCCAGTACTTC
CATSRPSGEETQYF
>TRBJ1-2|TRBV12-3/TRBV12-4|NA|few
TGTGCCAGCCAACAGCATAACTATGGCTACACCTTC
CASQQHNYGYTF
>TRBJ2-1|TRBV5-1|TRBD2|NA
TGCGCCAGCAGCATTGCTAGCGGGAGGAATGAGCAGTTCTTC
CASSIASGRNEQFF
>TRBJ2-2|TRBV4-3|NA|few
TGCGCCAGCAGCCAAGACTCCAGGGGAGATACCGGGGAGCTGTTTTTT
CASSQDSRGDTGELFF
>TRBJ2-1|TRBV12-3/TRBV12-4|NA|many
TGTGCCAGCAGTCTGACGGGGTTCAATGAGCAGTTCTTC
CASSLTGFNEQFF
>TRBJ2-7|TRBV29-1|NA|once
TGCAGCGTTGTGATATGGGGCGACTACGAGCAGTACTTC
CSVVIWGDYEQYF
>TRBJ1-4|TRBV20-1|TRBD1|few
TGCAGTGCCGGGACAGAAAATGAAAAACTGTTTTTT
CSAGTENEKLFF
>TRBJ2-5|TRBV18|NA|NA
TGTGCCAGCTCACCTATCCCAGGCCAACAAGAGACCCAGTACTTC
CASSPIPGQQETQYF
>TRBJ2-2|TRBV12-3/TRBV12-4|NA|NA
TGTGCCAGCAGCAAGAGAAGCACCGGGGAGCTGTTTTTT
CASSKRSTGELFF
>TRBJ1-5|TRBV10-3|TRBD1|many
TGTGCCATCAGCATACAGGGGAATCAGCCCCAGCATTTT
CAISIQGNQPQHF
>TRBJ2-7|TRBV10-3|NA|few
TGTGCCACCTCCCGTTTTCGGTCGGGGGCCTCGGATCTTTACGAGCAGTACTTC
CATSRFRSGASDLYEQYF
>TRBJ2-5|TRBV29-1|NA|many
TGCAGCGTCTCGCGGGGTGGCGGACGACAAGAGACCCAGTACTTC
CSVSRGGGRQETQYF
>TRBJ2-5|TRBV27|TRBD1|NA
TGTGCCAGCAGAGGCCGGACAGGATTCCAAGAGACCCAGTACTTC
CASRGRTGFQETQYF
>TRBJ1-1|TRBV18|TRBD1|few
TGTGCCAGCTCACCACCTTCCAGGGGGCTCGCTGAAGCTTTCTTT
CASSPPSRGLAEAFF
>TRBJ2-6|TRBV6-2/TRBV6-3|NA|NA
TGTGCCAGCAGTTACCGGGGGACTGGGGCCAACGTCCTGACTTTC
CASSYRGTGANVLTF
>TRBJ2-1|TRBV20-1|TRBD2|few
TGCAGTGCTAGAGCAGCGGGAGAAGGGCCTGAGCAGTTCTTC
CSARAAGEGPEQFF
>TRBJ1-1|TRBV30|NA|few
TGTGCCTGGAGTGGGCAATTTGGCACTGAAGCTTTCTTT
CAWSGQFGTEAFF
>TRBJ1-1|TRBV5-1|NA|NA
TGCGCCAGCAGCTTGAACAGGATGAACACTGAAGCTTTCTTT
CASSLNRMNTEAFF
>TRBJ2-2|TRBV7-3|NA|NA
TGTGCCAGCAGCTCTATACCTTTTGCCGGGGAGCTGTTTTTT
CASSSIPFAGELFF
>TRBJ2-7|TRBV5-4|NA|few
TGTGCCAGCAGCTTGGATTTCAGGGGCTACGAGCAGTACTTC
CASSLDFRGYEQYF
>TRBJ2-1|TRBV28|NA|few
TGTGCCAGCAACCTAGGGGGGAGCAATGAGCAGTTCTTC
CASNLGGSNEQFF
>TRBJ2-5|TRBV29-1|NA|NA
TGCAGCGTTGAAGACCGGCCTGGGACCCAGTACTTC
CSVEDRPGTQYF